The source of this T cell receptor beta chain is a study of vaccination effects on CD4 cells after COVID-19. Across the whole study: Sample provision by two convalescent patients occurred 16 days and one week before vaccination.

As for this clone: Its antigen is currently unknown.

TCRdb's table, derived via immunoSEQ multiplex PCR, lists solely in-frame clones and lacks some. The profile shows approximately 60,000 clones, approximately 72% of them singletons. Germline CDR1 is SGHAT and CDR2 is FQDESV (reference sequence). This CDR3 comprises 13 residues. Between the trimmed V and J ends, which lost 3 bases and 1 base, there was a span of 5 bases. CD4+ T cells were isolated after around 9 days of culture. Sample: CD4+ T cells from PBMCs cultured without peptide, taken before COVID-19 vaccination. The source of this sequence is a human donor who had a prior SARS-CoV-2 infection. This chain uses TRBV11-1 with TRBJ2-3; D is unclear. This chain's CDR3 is CASSLPGTDTQYF. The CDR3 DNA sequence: TGTGCCAGCAGCTTGCCCGGCACAGATACGCAGTATTTT. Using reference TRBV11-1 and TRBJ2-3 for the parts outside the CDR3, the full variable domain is EAEVAQSPRYKITEKSQAVAFWCDPISGHATLYWYRQILGQGPELLVQFQDESVVDDSQLPKDRFSAERLKGVDSTLKIQPAELGDSAMYLCASSLPGTDTQYFGPGTRLTVL.